This TCR beta chain was obtained from a study of T cell repertoires in cytomegalovirus infection. Study in general: Recently described HLA-C-restricted plus well-studied HLA-B-restricted CMV epitopes were used. Indications came from public TCR beta signatures; they pointed to CMV infection and to a matching HLA type. Points from the study as a whole: Totalled public TCR beta family frequency picked out people who carried CMV plus the relevant HLA. There were HLA-C-restricted CMV-specific TCR beta clonotypes dominating the ex vivo response.

Regarding this clonotype: Its matching antigen is unknown.

Between the trimmed V and J ends, which lost 3 bases and 2 bases, there was a span of 12 bases. In germline, CDR1 is SGDLS, CDR2 YYNGEE. The CDR3 totals 15 residues. TCRdb independently ran MiXCR on the reads; one entry per CDR3 protein. The profile covers about 830,000 distinct CDR3 sequences, with approximately 29% appearing a single time and under 15% taken by the ten largest. The V gene is TRBV9, the J gene TRBJ1-5; weak D call: TRBD1 (5 bases). This receptor was identified in a human donor in good health (CMV status not recorded). Some clones in this sample may be carry-over from other donors' samples. The material sequenced was cultured CD8+ T cells from PBMCs, taken from culture after CMV antigen stimulation. The CDR3: CASSARDSRNQPQHF. CDR3 DNA sequence: TGTGCCAGCAGCGCAAGAGACAGCCGCAATCAGCCCCAGCATTTT.